This note documents a single TCR beta chain sequence. The sample is drawn from a study of blood T cell repertoires in COVID-19. For the study at large: There were acute and convalescent COVID-19 samples, and they came from the United States, Italy and Spain. T cells, B-cell-depleted T cells, or PBMCs provided the cDNA or gDNA that served as material.

Clones were sequenced by immunoSEQ multiplex PCR, and TCRdb holds only the in-frame ones, with some missing. The table records 310,000 or so clones, about 82% of them present only once. Sequences were obtained from peripheral blood. The TCR was taken from a woman aged 45 to 65 with acute or convalescent COVID-19.

As DNA, the CDR3 is TGTGCCTGGAGTTCAACACAGGTTTATGGCTACACCTTC. Its protein product is CAWSSTQVYGYTF. The chain uses TRBV30 and TRBJ1-2; a weak D match, TRBD1 (5 bases). CDR1 GTSNPN and CDR2 SVGIG come from the germline V gene (reference sequence). The CDR3 loop spans 13 amino acids. V shed 2 bases and J shed 5 bases, with 12 bases lying between them.